What follows are 23 T cell receptor beta chains derived from one specimen sequenced in a study of cytomegalovirus exposure and HLA in healthy donors. PCR involved 60 Vbeta and 13 Jbeta primers. Clones were read by immunoSEQ multiplex PCR, and TCRdb kept only the in-frame ones, dropping some. Of 150,000 to 250,000 clones in the sample, roughly four fifths are singletons; the top ten hold around 1.9%. Specimen: PBMCs. These receptors all come from a man in his thirties or forties in good health and CMV-seronegative.

This clone was seen a handful of times. The chain joins TRBV2 to TRBJ1-1; 7 bases are a match to TRBD1. Germline V CDR1 and CDR2: SNHLY, FYNNEI. The junction had 14 bases not matched to a gene; V was cut back by 4 bases and J by 0 bases. The CDR3 spans 18 residues. CDR3: CASSGTTQGEWMNTEAFF. The CDR3 nucleotides read TGTGCCAGCAGTGGAACCACCCAGGGGGAGTGGATGAACACTGAAGCTTTCTTT.

This clone is labeled as medium-sized. The chain combines TRBV7-3 with TRBJ1-1; D ambiguous. Trimming left V 2 bases short and J 5 bases short, with 9 bases between. Germline assignment: CDR1 SGHTA and CDR2 FQGTGA. The CDR3 is 13 residues long. The CDR3 nucleotides read TGTGCCAGCAGCTTAGGCGGAGTTACTGAAGCTTTCTTT. Translated: CASSLGGVTEAFF.

This sequence joins TRBV6-5 and TRBJ2-2, with D unclear. V was shortened by 0 bases and J by 5 bases, with 4 bases between the two germline ends. CDR3 length equals 13 residues. Per the germline V gene, CDR1 is MNHEY and CDR2 is SVGAGI. The CDR3 sequence: CASSYSTTGELFF. CDR3 sequence (DNA): TGTGCCAGCAGTTACTCCACTACCGGGGAGCTGTTTTTT.

This rearrangement joins TRBV11-2 to TRBJ2-1; 9 positions agree with TRBD2. CDR1 and CDR2 (germline): SGHAT, FQNNGV. With 5 bases clipped from V and 1 base from J, the junction kept 6 bases outside the gene matches. CDR3 size: 16 residues. CDR3 sequence reads: CASSLRLAASYNEQFF. CDR3 nucleotide sequence: TGTGCCAGCAGCCTAAGACTAGCGGCATCCTACAATGAGCAGTTCTTC.

This clone was recorded only once. The chain uses TRBV6-1 and TRBJ2-3; D possibly corresponds to TRBD2 (5 bases). V lost 0 bases to trimming and J lost 7 bases, with 8 bases between them. CDR3 length equals 13 residues. Germline loops: CDR1 MNHNS, CDR2 SASEGT. The CDR3 DNA sequence: TGTGCCAGCAGTGAAGCGTGGACTTATACGCAGTATTTT. Translation: CASSEAWTYTQYF.

The chain combines TRBV9 with TRBJ2-7; D perhaps matches TRBD2 (5 bases). Germline V gene data show CDR1 as SGDLS and CDR2 as YYNGEE. There are 14 residues in the CDR3. Trimming took off 0 bases at V and 5 bases at J, with 12 bases between the two ends. The CDR3 DNA reads TGTGCCAGCAGCGTAGGGCCTAGCAGTAACGAGCAGTACTTC. Protein product: CASSVGPSSNEQYF.

This sequence joins TRBV27 and TRBJ2-7; TRBD1 matches at 8 bases. Germline CDR1 and CDR2: MNHEY and SMNVEV (reference sequence). CDR3 length: 15 residues. Trimming at V came to 5 bases and at J to 0 bases, leaving 6 bases not matched to a gene. CDR3 nucleotides: TGTGCCAGCAGTCTGGACAGGGCGATCTCCTACGAGCAGTACTTC. It codes for CASSLDRAISYEQYF.

In this sample, this clone turned up once. V and J are TRBV19 and TRBJ2-2, with 11 bases lining up with TRBD2. The CDR3 consists of 17 residues. The J segment lost 1 base and the V segment lost 6 bases, leaving 7 bases of the junction unmatched. Germline CDR1 and CDR2: LNHDA and SQIVND (reference sequence). The chain's CDR3 is CASRSTSGSMNTGELFF. DNA for the CDR3: TGTGCCAGTAGAAGTACTAGCGGGAGTATGAACACCGGGGAGCTGTTTTTT.

The chain has TRBV5-6 and TRBJ2-2; D unresolved. This CDR3 has 16 amino acids. The germline gives CDR1 SGHDT, CDR2 YYEEEE. Between the trimmed V and J ends, which lost 4 bases and 2 bases, there was a span of 15 bases. The DNA of the CDR3 is TGTGCCAGCAGCCGTGAGGCCGTGAGAAACACCGGGGAGCTGTTTTTT. Its translation: CASSREAVRNTGELFF.

The chain employs TRBV19 and TRBJ1-4; 9 positions match TRBD1. This CDR3 contains 15 residues. The germline V gene encodes CDR1 LNHDA and CDR2 SQIVND (reference sequence). V was pared by 5 bases and J by 7 bases, with 8 bases of the junction left unmatched. The CDR3 loop reads CASSPKTGGSEKLFF. DNA of the CDR3: TGTGCCAGTAGTCCGAAAACAGGGGGCAGTGAAAAACTGTTTTTT.

V is TRBV4-1 and J is TRBJ2-7, with D unclear. CDR3 length equals 13 residues. Germline CDR1 is MGHRA and CDR2 is YSYEKL. V was trimmed by 1 base and J by 3 bases, leaving 7 bases between them. CDR3 loop: CASSQGTVYEQYF. The CDR3 nucleotides are TGCGCCAGCAGCCAAGGAACGGTCTACGAGCAGTACTTC.

This clone was observed a single time. The chain carries TRBV28 and TRBJ1-6; D may be TRBD1 (6 bases). Germline CDR1 and CDR2: MDHEN and SYDVKM. V lost 4 bases, J lost 5 bases, and 21 bases lay in between. The CDR3 consists of 18 residues. The CDR3 here is CASSSLIETGPNNSPLHF. The CDR3 region has the DNA TGTGCCAGCAGTTCCCTCATCGAGACAGGACCCAATAATTCACCCCTCCACTTT.

As regards this clone: An end of the junction differs from the germline gene, which may be a read error. The CDR3 spells CASSLGLAVGPETQYF. CDR3 nucleotide sequence: TGTGCTAGCAGCTTGGGGCTAGCGGTAGGTCCGGAGACCCAGTACTTC. The chain is built from TRBV7-7 and TRBJ2-5; TRBD2 agrees at 7 bases. Germline V gene lookup returns CDR1 SSHAT and CDR2 FNYEAQ (reference sequence). This CDR3 contains 16 residues.

For the CDR3, the DNA is TGCGCCAGCAGCACGGAATCACAGGGGACCAATTCACCCCTCCACTTT. It codes for CASSTESQGTNSPLHF. The genes are TRBV5-1 and TRBJ1-6; 7 bases match TRBD1. The CDR3 totals 16 residues. Germline V lookup: CDR1 SGHRS, CDR2 YFSETQ. Trimming removed 4 bases from V and 7 bases from J; junction bases left unmatched: 11.

The chain recombines TRBV14 with TRBJ2-6, with 11 bases fitting TRBD2. The length of the CDR3 is 20 residues. With 3 bases clipped from V and 4 bases from J, the junction kept 14 bases outside the gene matches. Germline V gene sequence: CDR1 SGHDN, CDR2 FVKESK. The CDR3, as DNA: TGTGCCAGCAGCCACCGCTGGATCATAGCGGGAGGGCACGGGGCCAACGTCCTGACTTTC. Residues: CASSHRWIIAGGHGANVLTF.

V and J are TRBV4-2 and TRBJ1-4; D may be TRBD1 (5 bases). Trimming left V 0 bases short and J 2 bases short, with 10 bases between. CDR1 and CDR2 (germline): LGHNA, YNFKEQ. The length of the CDR3 is 16 residues. In DNA, the CDR3 is TGTGCCAGCAGCCAAGACTCAGGGCGGACTAATGAAAAACTGTTTTTT. Translating it yields CASSQDSGRTNEKLFF.

The chain links TRBV7-9 to TRBJ1-5; D may be TRBD1 (5 bases). Germline V gene lookup returns CDR1 SEHNR and CDR2 FQNEAQ (reference sequence). The CDR3 length is 13 residues. V dropped 3 bases and J dropped 3 bases, with 6 bases sitting between them. CDR3 sequence (DNA): TGTGCCAGCAGCTTGGACACCAATCAGCCCCAGCATTTT. Amino acids: CASSLDTNQPQHF.

The chain is built from TRBV29-1 and TRBJ2-3, with TRBD2 matching 12 bases. This CDR3 is built from 14 residues. V lost 6 bases and J lost 3; bases outside the gene matches: 4. In germline, CDR1 is SQVTM, CDR2 ANQGSEA. CDR3 sequence: CSVLAGGGTDTQYF. The CDR3 DNA is TGCAGCGTACTAGCGGGAGGCGGAACAGATACGCAGTATTTT.

The chain links TRBV28 to TRBJ2-5, with D possibly being TRBD2 (6 bases). Trimming took 6 bases from V and 6 from J, leaving 14 bases between them. Germline V gene sequence: CDR1 MDHEN, CDR2 SYDVKM. The CDR3 is made up of 13 amino acids. CDR3 loop: CASRRGREKTQYF. In DNA, the CDR3 is TGTGCCAGCAGGCGGGGACGGGAGAAGACCCAGTACTTC. The complete variable domain, with remaining parts taken from reference TRBV28 and TRBJ2-5, reads DVKVTQSSRYLVKRTGEKVFLECVQDMDHENMFWYRQDPGLGLRLIYFSYDVKMKEKGDIPEGYSVSREKKERFSLILESASTNQTSMYLCASRRGREKTQYFGPGTRLLVL.

This chain links TRBV6-5 with TRBJ2-7; 9 bases fit TRBD2. Germline CDR1 is MNHEY and CDR2 is SVGAGI. With 10 bases clipped from V and 1 base from J, the junction kept 8 bases outside the gene matches. The CDR3 extends over 14 amino acids. For the CDR3, the DNA is TGTGCCATCCATGCGACTAGCGGTTCCTACGAGCAGTACTTC. Protein: CAIHATSGSYEQYF.

The J gene is TRBJ2-2, the V gene TRBV27; unclear D gene. Germline CDR1 is MNHEY and CDR2 is SMNVEV (reference sequence). The V end was cut by 3 bases, the J end by 4 bases, with 12 bases between. The CDR3 sequence is 15 residues long. CDR3 nucleotide sequence: TGTGCCAGCAGTTTCCGAACTACTGGCACCGGGGAGCTGTTTTTT. It translates to CASSFRTTGTGELFF.

The V gene is TRBV5-6, the J gene TRBJ1-2; 10 bases agree with TRBD1. V was pared by 0 bases and J by 4 bases, with 9 bases of the junction left unmatched. The CDR3 loop spans 17 amino acids. The germline CDR1 and CDR2 sequences are SGHDT and YYEEEE. In DNA, the CDR3 is TGTGCCAGCAGCTTGGCCCAAGACAGGGGGCTTGGCTATGGCTACACCTTC. This codes for CASSLAQDRGLGYGYTF.

The chain couples TRBV7-6 to TRBJ2-7; 9 nucleotides align to TRBD2. Trimming at V came to 1 base and at J to 7 bases, leaving 8 bases not matched to a gene. The CDR3 is 15 amino acids. CDR1 and CDR2 (germline): SGHVS, FNYEAQ. The CDR3 nucleotides are TGTGCCAGCAGCTTAGGTGTAGCGGGAGATGGGGAGCAGTACTTC. Translating it yields CASSLGVAGDGEQYF.